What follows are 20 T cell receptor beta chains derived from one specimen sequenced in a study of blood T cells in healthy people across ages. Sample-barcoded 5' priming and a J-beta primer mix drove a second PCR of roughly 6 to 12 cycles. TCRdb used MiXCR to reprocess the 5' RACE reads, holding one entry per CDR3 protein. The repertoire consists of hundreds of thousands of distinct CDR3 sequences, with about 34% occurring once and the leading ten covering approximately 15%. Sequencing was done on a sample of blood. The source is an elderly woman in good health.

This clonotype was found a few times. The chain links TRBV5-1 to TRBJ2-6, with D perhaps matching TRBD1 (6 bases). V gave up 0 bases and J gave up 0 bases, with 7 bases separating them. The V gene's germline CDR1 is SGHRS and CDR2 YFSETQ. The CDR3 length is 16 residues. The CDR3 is CASSLDRVSGANVLTF. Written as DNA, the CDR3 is TGCGCCAGCAGCTTGGACAGGGTCTCTGGGGCCAACGTCCTGACTTTC.

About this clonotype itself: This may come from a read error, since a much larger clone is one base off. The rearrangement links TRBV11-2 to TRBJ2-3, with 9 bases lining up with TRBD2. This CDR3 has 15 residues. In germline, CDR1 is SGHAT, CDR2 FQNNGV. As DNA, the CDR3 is TGTGCCAGCAGACTTAGCGGGGGCTTCGCAGATACGCGGTATTTT. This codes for CASRLSGGFADTRYF.

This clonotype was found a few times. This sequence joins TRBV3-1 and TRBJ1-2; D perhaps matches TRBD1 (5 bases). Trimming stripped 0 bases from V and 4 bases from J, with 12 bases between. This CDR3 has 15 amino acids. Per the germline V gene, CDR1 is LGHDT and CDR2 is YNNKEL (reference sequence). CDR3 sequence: CASSQEYGALYGYTF. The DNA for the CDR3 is TGTGCCAGCAGCCAAGAATACGGGGCCCTCTATGGCTACACCTTC.

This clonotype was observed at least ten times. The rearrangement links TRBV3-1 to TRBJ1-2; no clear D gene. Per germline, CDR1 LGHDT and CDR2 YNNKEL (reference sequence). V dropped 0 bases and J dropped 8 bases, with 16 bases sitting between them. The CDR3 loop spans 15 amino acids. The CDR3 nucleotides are TGTGCCAGCAGCCAAGATTTACGAGAACTCCAAGGCTACACCTTC. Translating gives CASSQDLRELQGYTF.

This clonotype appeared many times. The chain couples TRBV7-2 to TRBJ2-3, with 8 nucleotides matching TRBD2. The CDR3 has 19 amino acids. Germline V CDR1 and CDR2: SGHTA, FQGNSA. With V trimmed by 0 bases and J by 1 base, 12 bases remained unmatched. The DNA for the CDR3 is TGTGCCAGCAGCTTAGCGCTAATTGAGGGGCGGGGGGGCACAGATACGCAGTATTTT. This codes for CASSLALIEGRGGTDTQYF.

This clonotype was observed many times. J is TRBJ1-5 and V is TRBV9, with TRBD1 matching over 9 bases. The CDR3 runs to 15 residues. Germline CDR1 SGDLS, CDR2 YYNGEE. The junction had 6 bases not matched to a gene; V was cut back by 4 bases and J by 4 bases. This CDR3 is CASSPGQGTNQPQHF. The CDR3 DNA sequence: TGTGCCAGCAGCCCGGGACAGGGAACTAATCAGCCCCAGCATTTT.

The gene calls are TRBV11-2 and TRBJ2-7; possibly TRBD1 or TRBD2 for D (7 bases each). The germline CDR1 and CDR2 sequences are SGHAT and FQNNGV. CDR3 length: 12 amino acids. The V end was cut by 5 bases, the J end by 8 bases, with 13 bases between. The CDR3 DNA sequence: TGTGCCAGCAGCCCAGGGGGGGGCAAGCAGTACTTC. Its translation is CASSPGGGKQYF.

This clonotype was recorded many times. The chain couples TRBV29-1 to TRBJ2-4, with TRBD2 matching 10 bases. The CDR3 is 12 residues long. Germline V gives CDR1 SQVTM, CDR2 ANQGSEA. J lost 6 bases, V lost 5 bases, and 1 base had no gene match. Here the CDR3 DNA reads TGCAGCGTTAGGACTAGCGGAAACATTCAGTACTTC. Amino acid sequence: CSVRTSGNIQYF.

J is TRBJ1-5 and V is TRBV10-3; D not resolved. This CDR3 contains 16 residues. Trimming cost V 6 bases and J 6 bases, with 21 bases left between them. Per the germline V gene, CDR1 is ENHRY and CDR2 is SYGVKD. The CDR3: CAISSTYRRVSQPQHF. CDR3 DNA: TGTGCCATCAGCTCAACCTATCGACGGGTCAGTCAGCCCCAGCATTTT.

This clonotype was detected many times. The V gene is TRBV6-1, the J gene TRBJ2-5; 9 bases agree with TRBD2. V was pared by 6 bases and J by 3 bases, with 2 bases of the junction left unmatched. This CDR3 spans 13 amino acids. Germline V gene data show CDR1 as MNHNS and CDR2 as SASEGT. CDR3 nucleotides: TGTGCCAGCAGGGGACTAGCTGAAGAGACCCAGTACTTC. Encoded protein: CASRGLAEETQYF.

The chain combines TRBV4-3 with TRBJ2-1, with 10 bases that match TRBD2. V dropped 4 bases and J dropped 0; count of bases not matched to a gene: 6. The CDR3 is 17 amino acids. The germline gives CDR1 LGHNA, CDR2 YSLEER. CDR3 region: CASSLAGGRSSYNEQFF. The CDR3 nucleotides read TGCGCCAGCAGCCTAGCGGGGGGCCGTAGCTCCTACAATGAGCAGTTCTTC.

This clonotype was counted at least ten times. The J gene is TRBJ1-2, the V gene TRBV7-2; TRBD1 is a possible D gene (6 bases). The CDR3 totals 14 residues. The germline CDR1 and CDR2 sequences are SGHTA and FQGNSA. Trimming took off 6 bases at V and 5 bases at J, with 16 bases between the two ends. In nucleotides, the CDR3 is TGTGCCAGCAGGAAGTGGGACAACGTTTATGGCTACACCTTC. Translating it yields CASRKWDNVYGYTF.

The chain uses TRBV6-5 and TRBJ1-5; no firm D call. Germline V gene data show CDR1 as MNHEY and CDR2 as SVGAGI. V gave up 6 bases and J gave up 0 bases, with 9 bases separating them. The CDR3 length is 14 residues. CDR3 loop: CASRELNSNQPQHF. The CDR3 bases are TGTGCCAGCAGAGAATTGAATAGCAATCAGCCCCAGCATTTT.

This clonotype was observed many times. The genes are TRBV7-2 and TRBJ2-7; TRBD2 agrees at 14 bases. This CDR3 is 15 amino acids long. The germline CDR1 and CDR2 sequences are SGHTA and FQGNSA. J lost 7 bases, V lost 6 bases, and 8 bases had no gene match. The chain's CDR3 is CASSSRLAGGREQYF. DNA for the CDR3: TGTGCCAGCAGTTCCCGACTAGCGGGGGGGCGTGAGCAGTACTTC.

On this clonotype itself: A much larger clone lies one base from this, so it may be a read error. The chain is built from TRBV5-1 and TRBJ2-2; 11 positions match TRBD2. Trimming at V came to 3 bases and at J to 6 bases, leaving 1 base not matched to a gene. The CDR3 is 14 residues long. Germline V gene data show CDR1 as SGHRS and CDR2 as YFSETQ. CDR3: CASSSTSGAGELFF. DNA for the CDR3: TGCGCCAGCAGCTCGACTAGCGGGGCCGGGGAGCTGTTTTTT.

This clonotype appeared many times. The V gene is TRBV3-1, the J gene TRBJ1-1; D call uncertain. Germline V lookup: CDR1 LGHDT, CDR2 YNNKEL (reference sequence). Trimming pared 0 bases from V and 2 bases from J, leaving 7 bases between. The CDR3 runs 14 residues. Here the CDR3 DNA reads TGTGCCAGCAGCCAAGATTGGGGAAACACTGAAGCTTTCTTT. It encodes CASSQDWGNTEAFF.

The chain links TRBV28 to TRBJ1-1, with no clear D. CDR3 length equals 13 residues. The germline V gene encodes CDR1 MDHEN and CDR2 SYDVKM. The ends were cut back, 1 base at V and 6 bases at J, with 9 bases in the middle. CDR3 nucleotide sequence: TGTGCCAGCAGTTTATACATAGGCTCTGAAGCTTTCTTT. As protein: CASSLYIGSEAFF.

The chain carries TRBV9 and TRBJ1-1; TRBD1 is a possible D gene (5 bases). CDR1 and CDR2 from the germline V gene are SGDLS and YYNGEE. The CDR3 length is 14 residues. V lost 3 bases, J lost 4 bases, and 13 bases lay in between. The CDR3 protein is CASSGVGVATEAFF. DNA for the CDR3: TGTGCCAGCAGCGGAGTAGGGGTGGCCACTGAAGCTTTCTTT.

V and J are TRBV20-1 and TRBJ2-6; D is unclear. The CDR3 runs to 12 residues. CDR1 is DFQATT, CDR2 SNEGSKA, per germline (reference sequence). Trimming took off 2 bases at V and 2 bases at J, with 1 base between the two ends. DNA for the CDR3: TGCAGTGCTAGACCTGGGGCCAACGTCCTGACTTTC. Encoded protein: CSARPGANVLTF.

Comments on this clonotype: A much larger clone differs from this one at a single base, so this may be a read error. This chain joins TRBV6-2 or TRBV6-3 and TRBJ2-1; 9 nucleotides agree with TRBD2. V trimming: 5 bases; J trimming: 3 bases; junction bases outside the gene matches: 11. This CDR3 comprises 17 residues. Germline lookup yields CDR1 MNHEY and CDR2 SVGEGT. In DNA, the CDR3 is TGTGCCAGCAGTCTCCGCAGACTAGCGGCTGGCTACAATGAGCAGTTCTTC. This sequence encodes CASSLRRLAAGYNEQFF.